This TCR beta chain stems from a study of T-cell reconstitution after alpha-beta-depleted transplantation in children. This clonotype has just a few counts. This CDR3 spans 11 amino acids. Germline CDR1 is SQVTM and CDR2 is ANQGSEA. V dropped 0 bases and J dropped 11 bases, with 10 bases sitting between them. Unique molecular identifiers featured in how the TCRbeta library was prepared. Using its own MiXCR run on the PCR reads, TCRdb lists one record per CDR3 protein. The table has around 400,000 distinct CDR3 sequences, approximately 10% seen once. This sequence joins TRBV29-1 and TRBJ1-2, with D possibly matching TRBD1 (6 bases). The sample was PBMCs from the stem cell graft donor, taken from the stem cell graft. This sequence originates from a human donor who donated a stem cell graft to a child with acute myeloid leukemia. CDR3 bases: TGCAGCGTTGAAGATCAGAGGGGGTACACCTTC. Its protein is CSVEDQRGYTF.